This passage covers 3 T cell receptor beta chains from one sample sequenced in a study of immune evolution from preneoplasia to lung adenocarcinoma. Clones were read by immunoSEQ multiplex PCR, and TCRdb kept only the in-frame ones, dropping some. The table lists fewer than 8,500 clones, around four fifths of them singletons. The source material was FFPE minimally invasive lung adenocarcinoma tissue. These receptors originate from a person aged 50 to 70 with lung adenocarcinoma.

The chain employs TRBV15 and TRBJ2-7; D gene uncertain. Germline V gives CDR1 LNHNV, CDR2 YYDKDF (reference sequence). This CDR3 spans 18 amino acids. Trimming cost V 3 bases and J 3 bases, with 24 bases left between them. CDR3 DNA sequence: TGTGCCACCAGCAGTGAGCTCTCAGACCGTCGACACCTCTACGAGCAGTACTTC. It is translated as CATSSELSDRRHLYEQYF.

Only one count was recorded for this clone. The junction differs from germline at one of its ends, possibly a read error. This sequence joins TRBV7-7 and TRBJ2-5; possibly TRBD2 for D (5 bases). In germline, CDR1 is SSHAT, CDR2 FNYEAQ (reference sequence). The CDR3 extends over 13 amino acids. CDR3 protein: CASSQTNQETQYF. The CDR3 DNA follows: TGTGCTAGCAGTCAGACTAATCAGGAGACCCAGTACTTC.

This clone was seen once. V is TRBV10-2 and J is TRBJ1-6; the D gene is possibly TRBD1 (6 bases). The CDR3 is 17 residues long. V was pared by 5 bases and J by 10 bases, with 24 bases between. Germline CDR1 WSHSY, CDR2 SAAADI. The CDR3 loop is CASSPTFRPDRSSPLHF. DNA of the CDR3: TGCGCCAGCAGTCCAACCTTCAGACCGGACAGATCCTCACCCCTCCACTTT.